These 21 T cell receptor beta chains were all obtained from the same sample, sequenced in a study of blood T cell repertoires in COVID-19 (TCRdb year 2020). To prepare the library, the immunoSEQ multiplex PCR assay was applied. In TCRdb, the immuneACCESS table is reduced to in-frame sequences with V and J assigned. These tables do not hold every clone; where another copy was compared, an unresolved V gene accounts for under half, and the others remain unexplained. Across this sample there are 150,000 to 200,000 clones, with just over 85% seen only once. Of the sample, about 9.4% falls within the top ten clones. The source material was PBMCs or T cells enriched from blood (not recorded which). The receptors stem from a woman under 30 who had recovered from COVID-19.

This clone was counted only a few times. The J gene is TRBJ2-2, the V gene TRBV7-6; 8 bases match TRBD2. With 5 bases clipped from V and 0 bases from J, the junction kept 8 bases outside the gene matches. Germline lookup yields CDR1 SGHVS and CDR2 FNYEAQ. The CDR3 sequence is 17 residues long. The CDR3 region is CASSPRGGGSNTGELFF. In DNA form, the CDR3 reads TGTGCCAGCAGCCCCCGGGGGGGCGGGTCGAACACCGGGGAGCTGTTTTTT.

This chain connects TRBV27 to TRBJ1-3; 9 bases fit TRBD1. Looked up from germline, CDR1 is MNHEY and CDR2 is SMNVEV (reference sequence). Trimming cost V 0 bases and J 8 bases; bases outside gene matches: 14. CDR3 size: 18 residues. In DNA form, the CDR3 reads TGTGCCAGCAGTTTATCGATAGAACGGGACAGGGCAAGGGACACCATATATTTT. Amino acid sequence: CASSLSIERDRARDTIYF.

The genes are TRBV29-1 and TRBJ1-2; D is possibly TRBD1 (6 bases). The germline gives CDR1 SQVTM, CDR2 ANQGSEA. This CDR3 comprises 13 residues. The V gene lost 8 bases and the J gene lost 4 bases, with 17 bases spanning the gap. In DNA form, the CDR3 reads TGCAGCCCGGACCCCCCAGGGGCCTATGGCTACACCTTC. This gives the protein CSPDPPGAYGYTF.

The chain couples TRBV2 to TRBJ2-3; 12 bases fit TRBD1. Germline CDR1 and CDR2: SNHLY and FYNNEI. This CDR3 contains 19 residues. Trimming took 6 bases from V and 3 from J; bases not matched to a gene: 16. CDR3 nucleotide sequence: TGTGCCAGCAGCACGACGGGACAGGGGGCGTTTGGGCCAACAGATACGCAGTATTTT. It is translated as CASSTTGQGAFGPTDTQYF.

The chain recombines TRBV29-1 with TRBJ1-3; perhaps TRBD1 as D (5 bases). The V end was cut by 4 bases, the J end by 2 bases, with 12 bases between. The CDR3 has 14 residues. Germline V CDR1 and CDR2: SQVTM, ANQGSEA. The CDR3 nucleotides read TGCAGCGTTGGGGGAGGGGATACTGGAAACACCATATATTTT. As protein: CSVGGGDTGNTIYF.

The chain has TRBV19 and TRBJ1-1, with D perhaps TRBD1 (6 bases). The CDR3 covers 15 residues. Trimming took off 5 bases at V and 5 bases at J, with 18 bases between the two ends. CDR1 is LNHDA and CDR2 is SQIVND in the germline V gene (reference sequence). This chain's CDR3 is CASSSAGAGRTEAFF. As DNA, the CDR3 is TGTGCCAGTAGTTCCGCAGGGGCGGGTAGGACTGAAGCTTTCTTT.

The V call is TRBV27, the J call TRBJ1-6; D possibly corresponds to TRBD1 (6 bases). CDR3 length: 18 amino acids. V was clipped by 0 bases and J by 0 bases, with 12 bases between them. The germline V gene has CDR1 MNHEY and CDR2 SMNVEV (reference sequence). CDR3 sequence (DNA): TGTGCCAGCAGTTTATCGTTCCAGGGGAGCTCCTATAATTCACCCCTCCACTTT. Translated, it gives CASSLSFQGSSYNSPLHF.

The gene calls are TRBV7-9 and TRBJ2-1; 7 bases align to TRBD2. The ends lost 5 bases at V and 6 bases at J; junction bases unmatched: 4. This CDR3 contains 13 residues. CDR1 and CDR2 from the germline V gene are SEHNR and FQNEAQ (reference sequence). CDR3 in DNA: TGTGCCAGCAGCACCGGGACTACCAATGAGCAGTTCTTC. Its protein product is CASSTGTTNEQFF.

The V gene is TRBV27, the J gene TRBJ2-7; possibly TRBD1 for D (5 bases). Germline CDR1 is MNHEY and CDR2 is SMNVEV (reference sequence). The CDR3 runs 14 residues. V was shortened by 2 bases and J by 3 bases, with 11 bases between the two germline ends. CDR3: CASSLSPGHYEQYF. The CDR3 DNA reads TGTGCCAGCAGTTTAAGTCCCGGACACTACGAGCAGTACTTC.

This chain links TRBV7-2 with TRBJ2-7, with 8 bases identical to TRBD2. The CDR3 length is 15 residues. The ends lost 4 bases at V and 1 base at J; junction bases unmatched: 6. Per the germline V gene, CDR1 is SGHTA and CDR2 is FQGNSA. The CDR3 is CASSSGLAGSYEQYF. For the CDR3, the DNA is TGTGCCAGCAGCTCAGGCCTAGCGGGTTCCTACGAGCAGTACTTC.

This sequence joins TRBV19 and TRBJ1-5, with TRBD1 matching over 7 bases. The CDR3 runs 14 residues. Germline CDR1 and CDR2: LNHDA and SQIVND (reference sequence). V was pared by 7 bases and J by 3 bases, with 6 bases of the junction left unmatched. CDR3 nucleotides: TGTGCCAGTACCGCTGGACAGGTCAATCAGCCCCAGCATTTT. It is translated as CASTAGQVNQPQHF. Variable domain in full (rest from reference TRBV19 and TRBJ1-5): DGGITQSPKYLFRKEGQNVTLSCEQNLNHDAMYWYRQDPGQGLRLIYYSQIVNDFQKGDIAEGYSVSREKKESFPLTVTSAQKNPTAFYLCASTAGQVNQPQHFGDGTRLSIL.

The rearrangement joins TRBV5-8 to TRBJ1-2; 7 positions match TRBD1. The CDR3 covers 14 residues. The junction had 3 bases not matched to a gene; V was cut back by 0 bases and J by 4 bases. Germline CDR1 and CDR2: SGHTS and YDEGEE. Written as DNA, the CDR3 is TGTGCCAGCAGCTTGGCGGGACAGCCCTATGGCTACACCTTC. It yields the protein CASSLAGQPYGYTF.

The chain carries TRBV14 and TRBJ2-1, with 12 bases matching TRBD2. Germline V gene lookup returns CDR1 SGHDN and CDR2 FVKESK. V was clipped by 3 bases and J by 0 bases; unmatched bases: 6. CDR3 length equals 18 residues. For the CDR3, the DNA is TGTGCCAGCAGCCAGCTAGCGGGGGGGCCCCCCTCCTACAATGAGCAGTTCTTC. This codes for CASSQLAGGPPSYNEQFF.

This chain uses TRBV27 with TRBJ2-1, with TRBD2 as a possible D gene (6 bases). The CDR3 contains 13 residues. CDR1 and CDR2 (germline): MNHEY, SMNVEV (reference sequence). V shed 4 bases and J shed 6 bases, with 10 bases lying between them. The CDR3 nucleotides are TGTGCCAGCAGTTCGGGACTCACCAATGAGCAGTTCTTC. This codes for CASSSGLTNEQFF.

The rearrangement uses TRBV18 and TRBJ2-1; D is unclear. V was clipped by 5 bases and J by 2 bases, with 7 bases between them. This CDR3 region has 13 residues. Germline V gene lookup returns CDR1 KGHSH and CDR2 LQKENI. In nucleotides, the CDR3 is TGTGCCAGCTCATCCTCAGCCTACAATGAGCAGTTCTTC. Protein: CASSSSAYNEQFF.

This chain connects TRBV5-1 to TRBJ1-3; 10 positions agree with TRBD1. This CDR3 has 15 amino acids. Germline CDR1 and CDR2: SGHRS and YFSETQ. The V gene end was trimmed by 3 bases and the J gene end by 2 bases; junction bases not matched to a gene: 2. Here the CDR3 DNA reads TGCGCCAGCAGCTCGGACAGGGGGGCTGGAAACACCATATATTTT. Amino acid sequence: CASSSDRGAGNTIYF.

This clone is medium-sized within its sample. V is TRBV2 and J is TRBJ1-5, with 8 bases aligning to TRBD1. The germline V gene has CDR1 SNHLY and CDR2 FYNNEI. Germline trimming cut 5 bases from V and 4 bases from J; bases unmatched to any gene: 4. This CDR3 spans 14 amino acids. The CDR3 is CASSTDRGNQPQHF. CDR3 DNA: TGTGCCAGCAGTACCGACAGGGGAAATCAGCCCCAGCATTTT.

Regarding this clone: The junction differs from germline at one of its ends, possibly a read error. The chain couples TRBV28 to TRBJ1-3, with D hard to call. CDR1 is MDHEN, CDR2 SYDVKM, per germline. CDR3 length: 13 amino acids. The CDR3 spells CASSQNTPPEGSF. The CDR3 nucleotides read TGTGCCAGCAGCCAAAATACCCCTCCGGAGGGTTCTTTT.

This sequence joins TRBV4-1 and TRBJ1-2, with 9 bases lining up with TRBD1. J lost 2 bases, V lost 1 base, and 2 bases had no gene match. CDR3 length: 15 residues. Per the germline V gene, CDR1 is MGHRA and CDR2 is YSYEKL. CDR3 nucleotides: TGCGCCAGCAGCCAAGCGGGACAGGGCAACTATGGCTACACCTTC. The encoded protein is CASSQAGQGNYGYTF.

The chain employs TRBV10-1 and TRBJ2-3, with 7 bases lining up with TRBD1. The CDR3 is made up of 13 amino acids. V trimming: 4 bases; J trimming: 14 bases; junction bases outside the gene matches: 12. The germline gives CDR1 WNHNN, CDR2 SYGVQD (reference sequence). The CDR3 here is CASSAAFQGEVYF. The CDR3 bases are TGCGCCAGCAGTGCCGCTTTCCAGGGGGAAGTGTATTTT.

The table lists this clone with a count of one. V and J are TRBV19 and TRBJ2-1; 7 positions agree with TRBD2. The CDR3 is made up of 15 amino acids. J gave up 0 bases and V 8 bases, and 7 bases lay outside the gene matches. From germline, CDR1 is LNHDA and CDR2 SQIVND (reference sequence). The CDR3 region is CASGGGRGSYNEQFF. The CDR3 region has the DNA TGTGCCAGTGGGGGAGGGCGTGGCTCCTACAATGAGCAGTTCTTC.